This record covers a single T cell receptor beta chain. Antigen: not known. The authors ran a second PCR of 7 to 11 cycles using a sample-barcoded 5' primer and a J-beta primer mix. Each cDNA molecule carried a tag from a template-switch adaptor that contained 12 random nucleotides. Each CDR3 protein is one row after TCRdb ran MiXCR on the 5' RACE reads. Altogether approximately 1,700,000 distinct CDR3 sequences are present, approximately 39% being singletons, with the ten largest covering 20% to 25%. This entry comes from a study of blood T cells in healthy people across ages. Study-level results: Strong correlation existed between TCR beta diversity and naive T cell percentage. Donors of long life had a larger count of naive CD4+ cells and greater diversity than aged donors.

For every donor, a draw yielded ten milliliters of peripheral blood. The TCR sequence derives from a human donor in good health. The sequenced sample consisted of blood.

CDR3 sequence: CASSYFGGGRNIQYF. CDR3 bases: TGTGCCAGCAGTTATTTTGGAGGGGGAAGAAACATTCAGTACTTC. The chain combines TRBV6-5 with TRBJ2-4; D is tentatively TRBD1 or TRBD2 (6 bases each). Germline CDR1 and CDR2: MNHEY and SVGAGI. The CDR3 runs to 15 residues. V lost 3 bases and J 6 bases, leaving 15 bases between the germline ends.